This T cell receptor beta chain comes out of a study of T cell responses to AZD1222 COVID-19 vaccine. This CDR3 is 12 amino acids long. Trimming pared 4 bases from V and 4 bases from J, leaving 7 bases between. Germline CDR1 reads SGHNT; CDR2 reads YYREEE (reference sequence). Sequenced by immunoSEQ multiplex PCR; TCRdb stores in-frame clones only, minus some. The table has fewer than 200,000 clones, 85% to 90% seen once. Study-wide points: Across the whole spike, CD4 TCRs peaked at regions 160-218 and 743-854.

Turning to this clone: Its antigen is unidentified.

This material consisted of peripheral blood, taken on day 0 of AZD1222 vaccination. The sequence came from an adult in good health. The chain combines TRBV5-4 with TRBJ2-3, with no clear D. CDR3 sequence (DNA): TGTGCCAGCAGCCGCATAGCAGATACGCAGTATTTT. Protein sequence: CASSRIADTQYF.